This entry lists 28 T cell receptor beta chains sequenced from one sample in a study of blood T cell repertoires in COVID-19. Repertoires were generated with immunoSEQ multiplex PCR, while TCRdb's copy carries only in-frame clones and drops some. The data hold more than 100,000 clones, with approximately 87% observed a single time. The sample taken for sequencing was peripheral blood. Receptors were obtained from a woman aged 70-85 years with acute or convalescent COVID-19.

The chain carries TRBV13 and TRBJ2-5; a weak D match, TRBD2 (6 bases). The CDR3 sequence is 14 residues long. Germline values: CDR1 PRHDT, CDR2 FYEKMQ (reference sequence). Between the trimmed V and J ends, which lost 1 base and 1 base, there was a span of 7 bases. CDR3 DNA: TGTGCCAGCAGCTTAGTCGGGGGCCAAGAGACCCAGTACTTC. Translated, it gives CASSLVGGQETQYF. Supplemented by reference TRBV13 and TRBJ2-5, the full variable domain reads AAGVIQSPRHLIKEKRETATLKCYPIPRHDTVYWYQQGPGQDPQFLISFYEKMQSDKGSIPDRFSAQQFSDYHSELNMSSLELGDSALYFCASSLVGGQETQYFGPGTRLLVL.

The gene calls are TRBV5-1 and TRBJ2-1; 9 nucleotides align to TRBD1. J was trimmed by 6 bases and V by 3 bases; bases with no gene match: 7. CDR3 length equals 15 residues. From germline, CDR1 is SGHRS and CDR2 YFSETQ. The CDR3 DNA follows: TGCGCCAGCAGCTACAACAGGGGGCTCATCAATGAGCAGTTCTTC. This sequence encodes CASSYNRGLINEQFF.

The sample holds one count of this clone. This chain uses TRBV2 with TRBJ2-7; D call uncertain. Germline CDR1 and CDR2: SNHLY and FYNNEI. The CDR3 contains 10 residues. Trimming cost V 8 bases and J 1 base, with 3 bases left between them. The DNA of the CDR3 is TGTGCCAGCCTTTCCTACGAGCAGTACTTC. Its translation is CASLSYEQYF.

This chain joins TRBV18 and TRBJ2-3; no clear D. There are 14 residues in the CDR3. Germline CDR1 KGHSH, CDR2 LQKENI. V shed 0 bases and J shed 2 bases, with 6 bases lying between them. The CDR3 DNA is TGTGCCAGCTCACCACCGACTCACACAGATACGCAGTATTTT. Translated, it gives CASSPPTHTDTQYF.

This clone was seen a single time. This chain links TRBV6-2 or TRBV6-3 with TRBJ1-1, with D hard to call. Trimming removed 6 bases from V and 5 bases from J, with 10 bases in between. Germline CDR1 reads MNHEY; CDR2 reads SVGEGT. The CDR3 totals 12 residues. In nucleotides, the CDR3 is TGTGCCAGCAGCCCACAGACGACTGAAGCTTTCTTT. It codes for CASSPQTTEAFF.

The chain couples TRBV5-1 to TRBJ1-6; 7 bases line up with TRBD1. The germline CDR1 and CDR2 sequences are SGHRS and YFSETQ. V trimming: 0 bases; J trimming: 7 bases; junction bases outside the gene matches: 4. The CDR3 totals 15 residues. The CDR3 coding sequence is TGCGCCAGCAGCTTGGAAGGGGGCAGAAATTCACCCCTCCACTTT. It is translated as CASSLEGGRNSPLHF.

The rearrangement links TRBV5-1 to TRBJ1-5; the D gene is possibly TRBD1 (6 bases). The V gene's germline CDR1 is SGHRS and CDR2 YFSETQ. V lost 4 bases to trimming and J lost 3 bases, with 11 bases between them. The CDR3 runs 14 residues. For the CDR3, the DNA is TGCGCCAGCAGCCTGGACAGCCACAATCAGCCCCAGCATTTT. Translation: CASSLDSHNQPQHF. The full variable domain, rest sourced from reference TRBV5-1 and TRBJ1-5, is KAGVTQTPRYLIKTRGQQVTLSCSPISGHRSVSWYQQTPGQGLQFLFEYFSETQRNKGNFPGRFSGRQFSNSRSEMNVSTLELGDSALYLCASSLDSHNQPQHFGDGTRLSIL.

V and J are TRBV2 and TRBJ2-7, with unresolved D. Germline V gene lookup returns CDR1 SNHLY and CDR2 FYNNEI. V lost 7 bases and J lost 2, with 12 bases in between. The CDR3 runs to 13 residues. In nucleotides, the CDR3 is TGTGCCAGCACTAAACAGTCCCCCTACGAGCAGTACTTC. Amino acids: CASTKQSPYEQYF. Drawing the rest from reference TRBV2 and TRBJ2-7, the complete variable domain is EPEVTQTPSHQVTQMGQEVILRCVPISNHLYFYWYRQILGQKVEFLVSFYNNEISEKSEIFDDQFSVERPDGSNFTLKIRSTKLEDSAMYFCASTKQSPYEQYFGPGTRLTVT.

CDR3 in amino acids: CASSHRDLETQYF. The CDR3 bases are TGTGCCAGTAGCCACAGGGATCTGGAGACCCAGTACTTC. The V gene is TRBV19, the J gene TRBJ2-5; D possibly corresponds to TRBD1 (6 bases). The CDR3 consists of 13 residues. Trimming left V 6 bases short and J 5 bases short, with 13 bases between. Germline CDR1 LNHDA, CDR2 SQIVND (reference sequence).

The V and J genes are TRBV6-5 and TRBJ2-2; no clear D gene. This CDR3 has 13 amino acids. Germline CDR1 is MNHEY and CDR2 is SVGAGI. The V gene lost 2 bases and the J gene lost 5 bases, with 6 bases spanning the gap. The CDR3 reads CASSYPLTGELFF. CDR3 DNA sequence: TGTGCCAGCAGTTACCCCCTAACCGGGGAGCTGTTTTTT.

This clone appeared a few times. This chain's CDR3 is CAGTGDATYEQYF. The CDR3 DNA follows: TGTGCCGGAACAGGCGACGCAACCTACGAGCAGTACTTC. The chain links TRBV6-5 to TRBJ2-7, with D possibly matching TRBD1 (5 bases). V dropped 11 bases and J dropped 2 bases, with 16 bases sitting between them. Looked up from germline, CDR1 is MNHEY and CDR2 is SVGAGI. The CDR3 contains 13 residues.

V usage is TRBV2 and J usage is TRBJ1-2; 10 nucleotides agree with TRBD1. The germline V gene encodes CDR1 SNHLY and CDR2 FYNNEI. Germline trimming cut 6 bases from V and 8 bases from J; bases unmatched to any gene: 9. This CDR3 has 14 amino acids. Here the CDR3 reads CASSQTGGAGGYTF. In nucleotides, the CDR3 is TGTGCCAGCAGCCAGACAGGGGGCGCCGGCGGCTACACCTTC.

The rearrangement uses TRBV30 and TRBJ1-4, with a tentative D call TRBD1 (6 bases). This CDR3 has 11 residues. Trimming pared 5 bases from V and 5 bases from J, leaving 6 bases between. CDR1 is GTSNPN, CDR2 SVGIG, per germline (reference sequence). CDR3 DNA sequence: TGTGCCTGGGGACAGAATGAAAAACTGTTTTTT. Its protein is CAWGQNEKLFF.

The CDR3 sequence: CASSPGQYGYTF. The CDR3 DNA is TGTGCCAGCAGCCCGGGACAGTATGGCTACACCTTC. V gene TRBV14 combines with J gene TRBJ1-2, with TRBD1 identical over 7 bases. CDR3 length equals 12 residues. From germline, CDR1 is SGHDN and CDR2 FVKESK. Unmatched junction bases numbered 1, after V lost 4 bases and J lost 5 bases.

The chain is built from TRBV6-2 or TRBV6-3 and TRBJ1-1, with 7 bases lining up with TRBD1. Germline CDR1 reads MNHEY; CDR2 reads SVGEGT. The CDR3 consists of 16 residues. V was clipped by 0 bases and J by 3 bases; unmatched bases: 7. CDR3 region: CASSYSRGREDTEAFF. CDR3 DNA: TGTGCCAGCAGTTACTCGAGGGGGCGGGAGGACACTGAAGCTTTCTTT.

This clone was counted a single time. V usage is TRBV19 and J usage is TRBJ2-3; TRBD2 agrees at 14 bases. The germline gives CDR1 LNHDA, CDR2 SQIVND (reference sequence). This CDR3 has 20 amino acids. With V trimmed by 3 bases and J by 0 bases, 11 bases remained unmatched. The chain's CDR3 is CASSIRSGTSGGLSTDTQYF. The CDR3 DNA reads as TGTGCCAGTAGTATCCGCTCCGGGACTAGCGGGGGCCTTAGCACAGATACGCAGTATTTT. Drawing the rest from reference TRBV19 and TRBJ2-3, the complete variable domain is DGGITQSPKYLFRKEGQNVTLSCEQNLNHDAMYWYRQDPGQGLRLIYYSQIVNDFQKGDIAEGYSVSREKKESFPLTVTSAQKNPTAFYLCASSIRSGTSGGLSTDTQYFGPGTRLTVL.

The rearrangement joins TRBV6-5 to TRBJ2-7, with 7 bases aligning to TRBD1. CDR1 is MNHEY, CDR2 SVGAGI, per germline. The CDR3 is 15 residues long. J lost 3 bases, V lost 3 bases, and 8 bases had no gene match. CDR3 amino acids: CASSYFPTGVYEQYF. The DNA for the CDR3 is TGTGCCAGCAGTTATTTCCCCACAGGGGTCTACGAGCAGTACTTC.

J is TRBJ1-1 and V is TRBV30; D is unresolved. Trimming shortened V by 1 base and J by 9 bases, and 15 bases separated the two germline ends. From germline, CDR1 is GTSNPN and CDR2 SVGIG (reference sequence). CDR3 length: 13 amino acids. Here the CDR3 DNA reads TGTGCCTGGAGTGAGCATGGCGACTTACAAGCTTTCTTT. This gives the protein CAWSEHGDLQAFF.

The chain employs TRBV29-1 and TRBJ2-1; 9 bases line up with TRBD2. Germline loops: CDR1 SQVTM, CDR2 ANQGSEA. V lost 4 bases to trimming and J lost 6 bases; unmatched junction nucleotides: 10. CDR3 length: 15 residues. The CDR3 bases are TGCAGCGTTGGATCGTTTAGCGGGGGAATCAATGAGCAGTTCTTC. Translated, it gives CSVGSFSGGINEQFF.

The genes are TRBV29-1 and TRBJ2-7, with 10 bases lining up with TRBD1. The CDR3 has 13 amino acids. V lost 7 bases and J lost 3; bases outside the gene matches: 6. The germline CDR1 and CDR2 sequences are SQVTM and ANQGSEA. CDR3 region: CSATGQGSYEQYF. The CDR3 DNA follows: TGCAGCGCCACGGGACAGGGGAGCTACGAGCAGTACTTC.

The CDR3 bases are TGCGCCAGCAGCTTGGCGCGGGCCACTGAAGCTTTCTTT. As protein: CASSLARATEAFF. This chain links TRBV5-1 with TRBJ1-1; no reliable D call. V was cut by 0 bases and J by 4 bases, with 7 bases left in between. Germline V lookup: CDR1 SGHRS, CDR2 YFSETQ. CDR3 length: 13 amino acids.

The chain links TRBV24-1 to TRBJ2-7; possibly TRBD2 for D (7 bases). The V gene's germline CDR1 is KGHDR and CDR2 SFDVKD. This CDR3 contains 15 residues. V dropped 3 bases and J dropped 6 bases, with 17 bases sitting between them. The CDR3: CATSDGRGALFEQYF. Written as DNA, the CDR3 is TGTGCCACCAGTGATGGTCGGGGGGCCTTGTTCGAGCAGTACTTC.

The rearrangement uses TRBV10-2 and TRBJ1-1, with D perhaps matching TRBD1 (5 bases). The CDR3 is 15 amino acids. The ends were cut back, 2 bases at V and 1 base at J, with 11 bases in the middle. Germline V gives CDR1 WSHSY, CDR2 SAAADI. CDR3 coding DNA: TGCGCCAGCAGTGAGGTCCAGGGAACGAACACTGAAGCTTTCTTT. It codes for CASSEVQGTNTEAFF.

This sequence joins TRBV28 and TRBJ2-1, with 7 bases fitting TRBD2. Germline lookup yields CDR1 MDHEN and CDR2 SYDVKM. CDR3 size: 16 residues. Unmatched junction bases numbered 7, after V lost 4 bases and J lost 1 base. The CDR3 DNA reads TGTGCCAGCAGTTCGACTCTAGCGGCGTCCTACAATGAGCAGTTCTTC. It translates to CASSSTLAASYNEQFF.

The chain links TRBV19 to TRBJ2-7, with a tentative D call TRBD2 (6 bases). This CDR3 has 13 residues. Germline V gene lookup returns CDR1 LNHDA and CDR2 SQIVND (reference sequence). Trimming shortened V by 5 bases and J by 4 bases, and 12 bases separated the two germline ends. CDR3 residues: CASSRVEGYEQYF. DNA of the CDR3: TGTGCCAGTAGTCGGGTGGAGGGTTACGAGCAGTACTTC.

The J gene is TRBJ1-2, the V gene TRBV11-3; 7 bases map to TRBD1. With 1 base clipped from V and 6 bases from J, the junction kept 11 bases outside the gene matches. The CDR3 has 16 amino acids. Germline CDR1 reads SGHNT; CDR2 reads YENEEA. Here the CDR3 reads CASSLGGTGTEHGYTF. The CDR3 DNA is TGTGCCAGCAGCTTAGGAGGGACCGGGACAGAACATGGCTACACCTTC.

This chain connects TRBV6-5 to TRBJ1-6; perhaps TRBD1 as D (6 bases). V lost 2 bases and J 5 bases, leaving 10 bases between the germline ends. CDR1 and CDR2 from the germline V gene are MNHEY and SVGAGI. The length of the CDR3 is 15 residues. In DNA, the CDR3 is TGTGCCAGCAGTTACCTTGGACAGAATAATTCACCCCTCCACTTT. It yields the protein CASSYLGQNNSPLHF.

This chain links TRBV24-1 with TRBJ2-1; TRBD1 agrees at 9 bases. V shed 6 bases and J 6 bases; nucleotides not matched to a gene: 2. This CDR3 has 13 residues. Germline V CDR1 and CDR2: KGHDR, SFDVKD. The CDR3 nucleotides read TGTGCCACCAGTCTGGACAGGGGCAATGAGCAGTTCTTC. Protein product: CATSLDRGNEQFF.